This T cell receptor beta chain was recovered during a study of T-cell reconstitution after alpha-beta-depleted transplantation in children. Unique molecular identifiers featured in how the TCRbeta library was prepared. TCRdb redid the calling of the PCR reads with MiXCR, one entry per CDR3 protein. The sample includes about 110,000 distinct CDR3 sequences, under 13% of them seen just once. Germline V gene lookup returns CDR1 SGHRS and CDR2 YFSETQ. The length of the CDR3 is 16 residues. As regards this clonotype: Its ends do not fully match the called genes, so a read error is possible.

The sequence was collected from a human donor who donated a stem cell graft to a child with acute lymphoblastic leukemia. Sequenced here: PBMCs from the stem cell graft donor, sampled from the stem cell graft. The rearrangement links TRBV5-1 to TRBJ2-2, with D possibly matching TRBD2 (5 bases). The CDR3 sequence: CASSLGNGRIVGELFF. The CDR3 DNA follows: TGCGCCAGCAGCTTGGGGAACGGTCGTATTGTCGGGGAGCTATTTTTT.